The TCR beta chain described here comes from a study of Ad26.COV2.S vaccination and SARS-CoV-2 variants. The treatment here: around 19 received Ad26.COV2.S at low or high dose, single or two shots; five or six received placebo; per-sample allocation not given. Sampling was done on day 63 after the first vaccine or placebo injection. Sequencing was performed with immunoSEQ multiplex PCR; in TCRdb, only in-frame clones are kept and a portion is missing. The table includes 350,000 to 450,000 clones, roughly 84% detected once. The sequencing here drew on peripheral blood, taken in a trial of Ad26.COV2.S vaccine versus placebo. This clonotype was sampled from a person between 18 and 65 years old who received the Ad26.COV2.S COVID-19 vaccine or a placebo.

CDR3 DNA sequence: TGTGCCAGCAGCTCCGGGACGGGTATCGGAAACACCATATATTTT. Translated: CASSSGTGIGNTIYF. The rearrangement uses TRBV5-8 and TRBJ1-3; D possibly corresponds to TRBD1 (5 bases). This CDR3 has 15 residues. Trimming shortened V by 3 bases and J by 4 bases, and 14 bases separated the two germline ends. Germline values: CDR1 SGHTS, CDR2 YDEGEE.